This TCR beta chain was retrieved from a study of vaccination and CD4 T cells after COVID-19. The CDR3 has 12 amino acids. The germline V and J ends were trimmed by 3 bases and 4 bases, with 6 bases remaining between them. With regard to this clonotype: Its antigen is still unknown.

The Oncomine TCR Beta short-read assay generated sequence data from the DNA of cultured CD4+ T cells. A single record per CDR3 protein comes from TCRdb applying MiXCR to the PCR reads. This table holds around 6,100 distinct CDR3 sequences, about two fifths found once. Documented treatment: approximately 9-day PBMC culture with coronavirus spike peptide pools or control peptides (ViraFEST assay). During the years 2011-2018, before the COVID-19 pandemic, the unexposed donor's CD4+ T cells were collected. Sequenced material: CD4+ T cells from blood, cultured in vitro. The TCR was taken from a human donor in good health. The chain links TRBV12-3 or TRBV12-4 to TRBJ1-1; D uncertain. The CDR3 coding sequence is TGTGCCAGCAGTTTCCCCGGCACTGAAGCTTTCTTT. It yields the protein CASSFPGTEAFF.